The clone carrying this TCR beta chain appeared a few times. Its antigen is currently unknown. The sorted Tregs were CD4+CD25+CD127-/low cells. Broader study findings: Tumor Tregs overlapped most with tumor, then blood, naive CD4+ cells.

The CDR3 covers 14 residues. V lost 4 bases and J 0 bases, leaving 9 bases between the germline ends. CDR1 and CDR2 (germline): LNHDA, SQIVND (reference sequence). Full-length variable regions came from constant-region reverse primers plus semi-nested Nested Universal Primer A PCR. TCRdb processed the 5' RACE reads anew with MiXCR; each CDR3 protein has one entry. Found here are roughly 45,000 distinct CDR3 sequences, around 23% of them singletons; the top ten hold 3.5% to 4.5%. The sample consisted of Tregs sorted from a lymph node. The sequence came from a female donor with breast cancer. The rearrangement uses TRBV19 and TRBJ1-1; D unclear. The CDR3 protein is CASSTGLMNTEAFF. The CDR3 DNA reads TGTGCCAGTAGTACGGGGTTGATGAACACTGAAGCTTTCTTT.